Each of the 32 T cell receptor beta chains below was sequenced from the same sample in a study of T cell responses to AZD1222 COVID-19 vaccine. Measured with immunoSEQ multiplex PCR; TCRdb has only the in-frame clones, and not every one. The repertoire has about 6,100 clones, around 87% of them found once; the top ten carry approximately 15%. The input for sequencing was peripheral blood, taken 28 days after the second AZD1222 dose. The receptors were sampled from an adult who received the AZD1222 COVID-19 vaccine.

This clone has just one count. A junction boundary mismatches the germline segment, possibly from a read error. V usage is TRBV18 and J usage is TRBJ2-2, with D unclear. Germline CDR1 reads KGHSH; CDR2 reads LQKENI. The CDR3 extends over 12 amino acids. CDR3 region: CASTPTTGELFF. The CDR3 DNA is TGTGCCAGCACACCTACCACCGGGGAGCTGTTTTTT.

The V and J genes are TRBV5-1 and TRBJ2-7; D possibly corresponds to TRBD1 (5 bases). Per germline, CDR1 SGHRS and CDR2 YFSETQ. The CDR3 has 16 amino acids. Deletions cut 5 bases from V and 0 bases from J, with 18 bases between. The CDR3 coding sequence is TGCGCCAGCAGAATCTCCCTATGGGGCAGCTCCTACGAGCAGTACTTC. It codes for CASRISLWGSSYEQYF.

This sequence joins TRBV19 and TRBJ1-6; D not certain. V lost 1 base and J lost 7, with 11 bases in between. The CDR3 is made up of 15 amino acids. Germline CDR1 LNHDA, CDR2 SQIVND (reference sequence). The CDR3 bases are TGTGCCAGTAGTATAGGTGCGGGCCGGAATTCACCCCTCCACTTT. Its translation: CASSIGAGRNSPLHF.

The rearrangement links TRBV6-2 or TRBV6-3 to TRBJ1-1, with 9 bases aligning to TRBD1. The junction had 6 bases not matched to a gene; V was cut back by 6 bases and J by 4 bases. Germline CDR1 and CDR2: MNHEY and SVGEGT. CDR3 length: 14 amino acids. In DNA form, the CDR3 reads TGTGCCAGCAGCGGCCTGACAGGGGGCACTGAAGCTTTCTTT. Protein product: CASSGLTGGTEAFF.

CDR3 in amino acids: CAWSVSGAPPLHF. CDR3 in DNA: TGTGCCTGGAGTGTATCAGGGGCCCCACCCCTCCACTTT. The chain couples TRBV30 to TRBJ1-6; D might be TRBD1 (6 bases). The CDR3 is made up of 13 amino acids. Germline lookup yields CDR1 GTSNPN and CDR2 SVGIG (reference sequence). With 0 bases removed from V and 11 bases from J, the gap between germline ends came to 11 bases.

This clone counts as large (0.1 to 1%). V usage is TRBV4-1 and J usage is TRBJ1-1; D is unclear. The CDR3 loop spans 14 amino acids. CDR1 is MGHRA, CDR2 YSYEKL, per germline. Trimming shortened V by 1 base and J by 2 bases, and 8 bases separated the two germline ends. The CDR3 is CASSQGQENTEAFF. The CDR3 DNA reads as TGCGCCAGCAGCCAAGGGCAGGAAAACACTGAAGCTTTCTTT.

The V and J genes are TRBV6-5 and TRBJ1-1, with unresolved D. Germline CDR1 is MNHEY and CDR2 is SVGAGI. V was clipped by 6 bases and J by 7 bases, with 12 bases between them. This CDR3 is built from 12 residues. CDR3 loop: CASRDPGLEAFF. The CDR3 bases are TGTGCCAGCAGAGATCCCGGGCTTGAAGCTTTCTTT.

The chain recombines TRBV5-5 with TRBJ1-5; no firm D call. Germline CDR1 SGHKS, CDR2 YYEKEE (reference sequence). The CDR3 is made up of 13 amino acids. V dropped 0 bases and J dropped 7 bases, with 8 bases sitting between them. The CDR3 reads CASSLVGLQPQHF. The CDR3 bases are TGTGCCAGCAGCTTGGTGGGTTTACAGCCCCAGCATTTT.

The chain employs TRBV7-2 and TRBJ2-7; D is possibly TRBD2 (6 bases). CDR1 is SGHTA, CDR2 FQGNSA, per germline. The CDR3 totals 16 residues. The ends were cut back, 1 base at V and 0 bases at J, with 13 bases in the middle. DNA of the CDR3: TGTGCCAGCAGCTTAGTGGAGGGGTTAAGCTCCTACGAGCAGTACTTC. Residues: CASSLVEGLSSYEQYF. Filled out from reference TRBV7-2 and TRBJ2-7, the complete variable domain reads GAGVSQSPSNKVTEKGKDVELRCDPISGHTALYWYRQSLGQGLEFLIYFQGNSAPDKSGLPSDRFSAERTGGSVSTLTIQRTQQEDSAVYLCASSLVEGLSSYEQYFGPGTRLTVT.

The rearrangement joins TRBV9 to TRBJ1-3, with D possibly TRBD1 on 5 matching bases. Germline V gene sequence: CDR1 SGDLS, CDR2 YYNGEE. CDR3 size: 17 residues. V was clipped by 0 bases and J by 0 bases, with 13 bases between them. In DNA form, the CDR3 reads TGTGCCAGCAGCGTAGAGCACAGGACCAGCTCTGGAAACACCATATATTTT. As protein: CASSVEHRTSSGNTIYF.

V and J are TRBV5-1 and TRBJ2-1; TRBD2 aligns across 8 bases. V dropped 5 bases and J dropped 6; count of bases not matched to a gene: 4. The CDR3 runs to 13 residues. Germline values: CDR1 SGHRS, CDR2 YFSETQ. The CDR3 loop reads CASSDGRGNEQFF. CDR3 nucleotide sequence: TGCGCCAGCAGTGACGGGAGGGGCAATGAGCAGTTCTTC. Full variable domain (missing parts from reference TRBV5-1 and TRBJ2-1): KAGVTQTPRYLIKTRGQQVTLSCSPISGHRSVSWYQQTPGQGLQFLFEYFSETQRNKGNFPGRFSGRQFSNSRSEMNVSTLELGDSALYLCASSDGRGNEQFFGPGTRLTVL.

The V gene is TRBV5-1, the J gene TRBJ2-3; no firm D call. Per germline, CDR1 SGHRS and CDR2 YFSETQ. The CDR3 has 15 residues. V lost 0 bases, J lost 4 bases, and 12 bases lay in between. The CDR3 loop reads CASSLEGSSADTQYF. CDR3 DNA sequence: TGCGCCAGCAGCTTGGAGGGTTCTTCGGCAGATACGCAGTATTTT.

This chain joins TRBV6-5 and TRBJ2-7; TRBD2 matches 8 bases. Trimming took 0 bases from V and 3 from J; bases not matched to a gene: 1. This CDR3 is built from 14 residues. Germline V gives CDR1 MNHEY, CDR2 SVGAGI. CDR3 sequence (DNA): TGTGCCAGCAGTTACTCCGGGAGGGACTACGAGCAGTACTTC. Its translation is CASSYSGRDYEQYF.

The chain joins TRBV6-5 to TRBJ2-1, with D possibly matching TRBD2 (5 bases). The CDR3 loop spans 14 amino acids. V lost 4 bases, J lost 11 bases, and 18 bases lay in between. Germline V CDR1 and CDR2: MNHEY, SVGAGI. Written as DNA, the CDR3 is TGTGCCAGCAGTTCAAGGTCAACTAGTTTAAAGCAGTTCTTC. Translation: CASSSRSTSLKQFF.

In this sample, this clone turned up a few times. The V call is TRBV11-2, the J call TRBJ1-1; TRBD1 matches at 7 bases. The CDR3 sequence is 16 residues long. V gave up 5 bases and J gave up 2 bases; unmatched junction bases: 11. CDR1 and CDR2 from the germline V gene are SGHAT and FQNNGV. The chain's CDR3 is CASSPDTRGLNTEAFF. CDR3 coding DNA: TGTGCCAGCAGCCCTGACACAAGGGGGCTCAACACTGAAGCTTTCTTT. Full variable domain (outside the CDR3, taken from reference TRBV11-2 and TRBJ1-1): EAGVAQSPRYKIIEKRQSVAFWCNPISGHATLYWYQQILGQGPKLLIQFQNNGVVDDSQLPKDRFSAERLKGVDSTLKIQPAKLEDSAVYLCASSPDTRGLNTEAFFGQGTRLTVV.

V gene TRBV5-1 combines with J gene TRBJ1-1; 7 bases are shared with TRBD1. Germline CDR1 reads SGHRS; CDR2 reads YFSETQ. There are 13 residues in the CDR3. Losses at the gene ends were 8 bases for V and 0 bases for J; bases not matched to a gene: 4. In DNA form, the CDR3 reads TGCGCCAGTTCGGGACAGATGAACACTGAAGCTTTCTTT. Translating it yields CASSGQMNTEAFF.

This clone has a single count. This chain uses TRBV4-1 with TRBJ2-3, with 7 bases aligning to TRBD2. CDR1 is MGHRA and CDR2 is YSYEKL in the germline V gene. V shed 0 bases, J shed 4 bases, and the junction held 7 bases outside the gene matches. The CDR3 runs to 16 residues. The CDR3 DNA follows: TGCGCCAGCAGCCAAGACAGGACTAGTACTTCAGATACGCAGTATTTT. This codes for CASSQDRTSTSDTQYF.

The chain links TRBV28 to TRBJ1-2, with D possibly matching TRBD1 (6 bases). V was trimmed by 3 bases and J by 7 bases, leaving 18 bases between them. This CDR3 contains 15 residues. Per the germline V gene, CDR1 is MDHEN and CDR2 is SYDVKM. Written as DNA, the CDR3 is TGTGCCAGCAGTTTTCAGGGGCTTGGGGAAGGTGGCTACACCTTC. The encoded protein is CASSFQGLGEGGYTF.

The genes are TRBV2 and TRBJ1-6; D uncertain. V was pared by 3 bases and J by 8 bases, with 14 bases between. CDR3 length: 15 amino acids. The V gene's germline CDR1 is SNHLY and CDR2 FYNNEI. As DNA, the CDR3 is TGTGCCAGCAGTGATTGGACTACTAGGTATTCACCCCTCCACTTT. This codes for CASSDWTTRYSPLHF. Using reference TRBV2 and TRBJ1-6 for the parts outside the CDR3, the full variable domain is EPEVTQTPSHQVTQMGQEVILRCVPISNHLYFYWYRQILGQKVEFLVSFYNNEISEKSEIFDDQFSVERPDGSNFTLKIRSTKLEDSAMYFCASSDWTTRYSPLHFGNGTRLTVT.

The CDR3 loop reads CASSIGGSQTQYF. The DNA for the CDR3 is TGTGCCAGTAGTATAGGAGGTAGCCAGACCCAGTACTTC. The rearrangement joins TRBV19 to TRBJ2-5, with D hard to call. This CDR3 has 13 amino acids. The germline V gene has CDR1 LNHDA and CDR2 SQIVND (reference sequence). V dropped 1 base and J dropped 6 bases, with 9 bases sitting between them.

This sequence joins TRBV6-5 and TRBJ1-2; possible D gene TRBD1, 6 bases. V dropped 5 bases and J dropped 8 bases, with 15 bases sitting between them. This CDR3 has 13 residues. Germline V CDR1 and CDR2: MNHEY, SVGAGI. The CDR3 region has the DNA TGTGCCAGCAGTCGGGACAACCACCGCGGCTACACCTTC. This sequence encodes CASSRDNHRGYTF.

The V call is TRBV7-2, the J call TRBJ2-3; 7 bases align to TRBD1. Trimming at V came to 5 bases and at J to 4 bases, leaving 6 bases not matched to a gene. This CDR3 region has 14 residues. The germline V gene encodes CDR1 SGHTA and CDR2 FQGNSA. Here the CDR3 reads CASSPRQGADTQYF. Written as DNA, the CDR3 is TGTGCCAGCAGCCCTAGACAGGGTGCAGATACGCAGTATTTT.

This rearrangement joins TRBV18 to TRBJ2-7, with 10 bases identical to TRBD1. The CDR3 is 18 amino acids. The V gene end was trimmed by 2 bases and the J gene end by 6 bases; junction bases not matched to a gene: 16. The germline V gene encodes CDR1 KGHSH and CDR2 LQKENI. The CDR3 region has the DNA TGTGCCAGCTCACCAGTATTGGGGGGGGACAGGGGACTTTCCGAGCAGTACGTC. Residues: CASSPVLGGDRGLSEQYV.

In DNA form, the CDR3 reads TGTGCCAGCAGTTTATGGCTCGATCAGCCCCAGCATTTT. Its translation: CASSLWLDQPQHF. The genes are TRBV12-3 or TRBV12-4 and TRBJ1-5; D uncertain. This CDR3 is built from 13 residues. The V end lost 2 bases, the J end lost 5 bases, and 7 bases lay between the germline ends.

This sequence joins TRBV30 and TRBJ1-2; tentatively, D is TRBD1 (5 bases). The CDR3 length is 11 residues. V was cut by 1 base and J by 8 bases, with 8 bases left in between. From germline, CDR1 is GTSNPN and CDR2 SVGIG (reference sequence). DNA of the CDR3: TGTGCCTGGAGTGGAGGGGTCGGCTACACCTTC. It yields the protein CAWSGGVGYTF.

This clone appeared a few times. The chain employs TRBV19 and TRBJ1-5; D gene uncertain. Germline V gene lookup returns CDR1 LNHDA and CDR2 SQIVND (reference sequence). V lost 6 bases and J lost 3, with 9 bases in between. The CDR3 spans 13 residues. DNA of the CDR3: TGTGCCAGTAGGAGGGATTTCAATCAGCCCCAGCATTTT. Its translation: CASRRDFNQPQHF.

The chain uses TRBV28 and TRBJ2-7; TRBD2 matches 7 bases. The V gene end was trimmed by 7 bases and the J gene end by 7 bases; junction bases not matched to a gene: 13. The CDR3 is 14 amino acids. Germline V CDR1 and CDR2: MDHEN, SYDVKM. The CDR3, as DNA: TGTGCCAGCATTTCGGCGGGAGCCGGGGAGGAGCAGTACTTC. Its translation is CASISAGAGEEQYF.

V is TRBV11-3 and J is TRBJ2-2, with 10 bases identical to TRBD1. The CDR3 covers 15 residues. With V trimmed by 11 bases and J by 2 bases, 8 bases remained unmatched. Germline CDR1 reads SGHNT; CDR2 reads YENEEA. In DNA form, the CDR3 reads TGTGCCGGATCGACAGGGGGCAGAAACACCGGGGAGCTGTTTTTT. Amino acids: CAGSTGGRNTGELFF.

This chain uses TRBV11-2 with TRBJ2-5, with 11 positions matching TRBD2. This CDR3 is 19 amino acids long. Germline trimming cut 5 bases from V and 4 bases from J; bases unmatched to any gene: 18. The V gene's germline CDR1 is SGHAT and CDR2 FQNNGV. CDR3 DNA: TGTGCCAGCAGCCCTGGTCTGATCGTAGCGGGAGGGTTGGGAGAGACCCAGTACTTC. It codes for CASSPGLIVAGGLGETQYF.

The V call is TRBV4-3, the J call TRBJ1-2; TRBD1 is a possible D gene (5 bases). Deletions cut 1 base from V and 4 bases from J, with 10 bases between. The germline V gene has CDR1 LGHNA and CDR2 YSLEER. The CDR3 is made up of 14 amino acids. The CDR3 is CASSQVGGIYGYTF. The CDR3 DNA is TGCGCCAGCAGCCAAGTTGGGGGTATCTATGGCTACACCTTC.

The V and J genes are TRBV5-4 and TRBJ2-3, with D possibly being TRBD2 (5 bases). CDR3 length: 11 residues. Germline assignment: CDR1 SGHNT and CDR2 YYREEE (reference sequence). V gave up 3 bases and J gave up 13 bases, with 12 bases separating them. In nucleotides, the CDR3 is TGTGCCAGCAGCTCCCAGCAGGAGGAGTATTTT. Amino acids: CASSSQQEEYF. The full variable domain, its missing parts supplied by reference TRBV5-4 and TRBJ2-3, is ETGVTQSPTHLIKTRGQQVTLRCSSQSGHNTVSWYQQALGQGPQFIFQYYREEENGRGNFPPRFSGLQFPNYSSELNVNALELDDSALYLCASSSQQEEYFGPGTRLTVL.

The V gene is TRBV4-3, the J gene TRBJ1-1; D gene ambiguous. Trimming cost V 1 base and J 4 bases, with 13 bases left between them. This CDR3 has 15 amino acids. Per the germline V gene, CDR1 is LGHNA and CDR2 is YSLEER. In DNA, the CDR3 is TGCGCCAGCAGCCAAGTCGGGAGGTTAATCACTGAAGCTTTCTTT. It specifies CASSQVGRLITEAFF.